The rows below give T cell receptor beta chains drawn from one sample of a study of Graves' ophthalmopathy and Graves' hyperthyroidism. TCRdb called the multiplex PCR reads again in MiXCR, with one record for every CDR3 protein. The sample lists 500,000 to 600,000 distinct CDR3 sequences; less than 40% were seen once. Input material: peripheral blood or thyroid tissue (not recorded which). The receptors shown here come from an adult man with Graves' hyperthyroidism. Each CDR3 is given with its conserved first and last residue. Each record gives: CDR3 protein, CDR3 DNA, V gene, clone size, D gene, J gene. D genes are given only for firm matches. The size of a clone is reported for some rows only, either as once, few or many, or as a class for expanded clones.

CASSPPSGLNTGELLF	TGTGCCAGCAGTCCACCTAGCGGCCTGAACACCGGGGAGCTGCTTTTT	TRBV25-1	-	TRBD2	TRBJ2-2
CASTGLAGANTEAFF	TGTGCCAGCACTGGACTAGCGGGCGCGAACACTGAAGCTTTCTTT	TRBV25-1	-	-	TRBJ1-1
CASRTASSTDTQYF	TGTGCCAGCAGGACCGCCTCTAGCACAGATACGCAGTATTTT	TRBV5-4	few	-	TRBJ2-3
CASSEWSGSYNSPLHF	TGTGCCAGCAGTGAATGGTCAGGCTCCTATAATTCACCCCTCCACTTT	TRBV2	many	-	TRBJ1-6
CAISPPGQQINYGYTF	TGTGCCATCAGTCCCCCGGGACAGCAGATTAACTATGGCTACACCTTC	TRBV10-3	-	TRBD1	TRBJ1-2
CASSSDPGGGYGYTF	TGTGCCAGCAGCTCGGACCCAGGGGGCGGCTATGGCTACACCTTC	TRBV7-3	many	TRBD1	TRBJ1-2
CASSEDPGPETQYF	TGTGCCAGCAGTGAAGACCCGGGCCCAGAGACCCAGTACTTC	TRBV2	many	-	TRBJ2-5
CASSSLSGTLRGYEQYF	TGTGCCAGCAGCTCCCTTTCCGGGACGCTTAGAGGCTACGAGCAGTACTTC	TRBV7-9	many	-	TRBJ2-7
CASSDLAGGLGDTQYF	TGTGCCAGCAGTGACCTAGCGGGAGGGCTGGGAGATACGCAGTATTTT	TRBV12-3/TRBV12-4	few	TRBD2	TRBJ2-3
CASIQGGRRGYTF	TGTGCCAGCATACAGGGAGGTCGTCGTGGCTACACCTTC	TRBV7-9	many	-	TRBJ1-2
CASSQRGQPQHF	TGTGCCAGCAGCCAACGCGGACAGCCCCAGCATTTT	TRBV12-3/TRBV12-4	-	-	TRBJ1-5
CASSPGLGAFF	TGTGCCAGCAGTCCGGGCCTTGGAGCTTTCTTT	TRBV12-3/TRBV12-4	many	-	TRBJ1-1
CSAIAGGNTGELFF	TGCAGTGCGATAGCGGGGGGGAACACCGGGGAGCTGTTTTTT	TRBV20-1	many	TRBD2	TRBJ2-2
CASSLRGGGDYEQYF	TGTGCCAGCAGCTTAAGGGGCGGGGGGGACTACGAGCAGTACTTC	TRBV7-6	-	TRBD2	TRBJ2-7
CASSYSREIQSEQFF	TGTGCCAGCAGTTACTCTCGGGAAATCCAATCGGAGCAGTTCTTC	TRBV6-6	-	-	TRBJ2-1
CTSSLEGGGQEGTQYF	TGCACCAGCAGCTTGGAAGGTGGAGGGCAGGAAGGGACCCAGTACTTC	TRBV5-1	-	-	TRBJ2-5
CASSLVPAGGNTEAFF	TGTGCCAGCAGCTTAGTTCCGGCGGGTGGGAACACTGAAGCTTTCTTT	TRBV7-2	-	-	TRBJ1-1
CASSQSTGYYGYTF	TGTGCCAGCAGCCAATCAACAGGGTACTATGGCTACACCTTC	TRBV3-1	few	-	TRBJ1-2
CASSVDRAAQYF	TGTGCCAGCAGTGTCGACAGGGCGGCCCAGTACTTC	TRBV25-1	-	TRBD1	TRBJ2-5
CSVGTVVGYEQYF	TGCAGCGTTGGAACCGTCGTGGGCTACGAGCAGTACTTC	TRBV29-1	many	-	TRBJ2-7
CASSSEGNNSPLHF	TGTGCCAGCAGCTCGGAAGGGAACAATTCACCCCTCCACTTT	TRBV5-5	many	-	TRBJ1-6
CASSATGVTNSPLHF	TGTGCCAGCAGCGCGACAGGGGTTACCAATTCACCCCTCCACTTT	TRBV9	many	TRBD1	TRBJ1-6
CSVDTGKSYEQYF	TGCAGCGTTGATACAGGGAAGTCCTACGAGCAGTACTTC	TRBV29-1	-	-	TRBJ2-7
CASSRDVGSSYEQYF	TGTGCCAGCAGTCGAGACGTAGGTAGTTCCTACGAGCAGTACTTC	TRBV6-6	few	-	TRBJ2-7
CASSYYQGFPGDNTEAFF	TGTGCCAGCAGTTATTACCAGGGGTTTCCAGGAGATAACACTGAAGCTTTCTTT	TRBV6-5	few	-	TRBJ1-1
CASAGTRQPQHF	TGTGCCAGTGCCGGTACACGACAGCCCCAGCATTTT	TRBV19	many	-	TRBJ1-5
CASSLELYEQYF	TGTGCCAGCAGCTTGGAGCTCTACGAGCAGTACTTC	TRBV5-6	few	-	TRBJ2-7
CASSGQYNEQFF	TGTGCCAGCAGCGGACAATACAATGAGCAGTTCTTC	TRBV28	few	-	TRBJ2-1